This is a list of T cell receptor beta chains from one sample in a study of response to subunit inactivated influenza vaccine. A single record per CDR3 protein comes from TCRdb applying MiXCR to the RT-PCR reads. The data hold about 830,000 distinct CDR3 sequences, with roughly 18% observed a single time. The material sequenced was PBMCs from blood, taken roughly 5 days after vaccination. Receptor source: a man in his fifties or sixties who received an inactivated influenza vaccine. Both conserved end residues are part of each CDR3. A D gene is named only where the DNA matches it firmly. Only part of the rows carry a size: once, few, many, or a class if the clone is expanded.

d_call clone_size j_call v_call cdr3_length cdr3_aa cdr3_nt
TRBD1 few TRBJ1-5 TRBV6-1 13 CASGDRGDQPQHF TGTGCCAGCGGTGACAGGGGAGACCAGCCCCAGCATTTT
NA many TRBJ2-7 TRBV5-1 11 CASSGTYEQYF TGCGCCAGCAGTGGGACCTACGAGCAGTACTTC
NA few TRBJ2-5 TRBV20-1 12 CSAMRFQETQYF TGCAGTGCGATGCGGTTCCAAGAGACCCAGTACTTC
NA many TRBJ2-7 TRBV20-1 12 CSASGRGYEQYF TGCAGTGCTAGCGGGAGAGGCTACGAGCAGTACTTC
NA NA TRBJ2-3 TRBV4-2 17 CASSRHREPDPTDTQYF TGTGCCAGCAGCCGACACCGGGAACCCGATCCCACAGATACGCAGTATTTT
NA NA TRBJ2-1 TRBV6-1 15 CASSRGTYPYNEQFF TGTGCCAGCAGTCGGGGTACCTACCCCTACAATGAGCAGTTCTTC
NA NA TRBJ2-3 TRBV15 14 CATSRAGVADTQYF TGTGCCACCAGCAGAGCAGGGGTCGCAGATACGCAGTATTTT
NA NA TRBJ2-5 TRBV21-1 14 CASSPGAPRKTQYF TGTGCCAGCAGCCCGGGGGCGCCCCGGAAGACCCAGTACTTC
TRBD2 NA TRBJ2-3 TRBV6-1 19 CASSPVLTSGGPMGGTQYF TGTGCCAGCAGCCCTGTTTTGACTAGCGGGGGCCCCATGGGAGGTACGCAGTATTTT
NA NA TRBJ2-2 TRBV24-1 12 CATSSDVGELFF TGTGCCACCAGTTCGGACGTCGGGGAGCTGTTTTTT
NA NA TRBJ1-2 TRBV10-3 12 CAIRNSYYGYTF TGTGCCATCAGGAACTCCTACTATGGCTACACCTTC
NA NA TRBJ2-1 TRBV25-1 16 CASSESYRKVGNEQFF TGTGCCAGCAGTGAATCCTACCGTAAGGTGGGCAATGAGCAGTTCTTC
NA NA TRBJ2-2 TRBV4-1 16 CASSQDRQVITGELFF TGCGCCAGCAGCCAAGATCGCCAGGTGATCACCGGGGAGCTGTTTTTT
NA few TRBJ2-5 TRBV20-1 12 CSARGLAETQYF TGCAGTGCTAGAGGGCTAGCGGAGACCCAGTACTTC
NA many TRBJ1-5 TRBV20-1 16 CSAEGGTEYSNQPQHF TGCAGTGCTGAGGGAGGGACCGAATATAGCAATCAGCCCCAGCATTTT
NA NA TRBJ1-6 TRBV11-2 15 CASSFSRHLGSPLHF TGTGCCAGCAGCTTCTCACGGCATTTGGGTTCACCCCTCCACTTT
TRBD1 NA TRBJ2-7 TRBV20-1 14 CSASGDRGTREQYF TGCAGTGCTAGCGGGGACAGGGGAACGCGCGAGCAGTACTTC
TRBD1 few TRBJ2-1 TRBV9 14 CASSEGTGRNEQFF TGTGCCAGCAGCGAGGGGACAGGGAGAAATGAGCAGTTCTTC
NA few TRBJ2-3 TRBV9 14 CASSVSPSTDTQYF TGTGCCAGCAGCGTATCTCCTAGCACAGATACGCAGTATTTT
NA NA TRBJ2-2 TRBV2 15 CASSAPGLPTGELFF TGTGCCAGCAGTGCCCCGGGCTTACCCACCGGGGAGCTGTTTTTT
NA many TRBJ1-2 TRBV14 15 CASSQEGGANYGYTF TGTGCCAGCAGCCAAGAGGGGGGAGCTAACTATGGCTACACCTTC
NA NA TRBJ1-4 TRBV20-1 13 CSASAGPWEKLFF TGCAGTGCTTCGGCAGGCCCTTGGGAAAAACTGTTTTTT
NA NA TRBJ2-3 TRBV6-1 16 CASSPPALASTDTQYF TGTGCCAGCAGTCCCCCAGCCCTGGCTAGCACAGATACGCAGTATTTT
NA few TRBJ2-7 TRBV20-1 14 CSATRQPGHYEQYF TGCAGTGCTACAAGACAGCCTGGACACTACGAGCAGTACTTC
NA NA TRBJ2-7 TRBV29-1 12 CSVGMAPYEQYF TGCAGCGTTGGCATGGCCCCCTACGAGCAGTACTTC
NA few TRBJ1-1 TRBV6-1 13 CASSQGGHTEAFF TGTGCCAGCAGCCAAGGGGGTCACACTGAAGCTTTCTTT
TRBD2 NA TRBJ2-5 TRBV12-3/TRBV12-4 15 CASSRLAGGVETQYF TGTGCCAGCAGCCGACTAGCGGGAGGGGTGGAGACCCAGTACTTC
NA many TRBJ2-2 TRBV11-2 14 CASSLNRGGGELFF TGTGCCAGCAGCTTAAACAGGGGAGGCGGGGAGCTGTTTTTT